The 12 T cell receptor beta chains listed next were all sequenced from one sample in a study of human T cells and chemical hapten exposure. In TCRdb, the RACE reads were re-called with MiXCR into one record per CDR3 protein. The sample has some 91,000 distinct CDR3 sequences, around 12% seen once. Documented time point: patch test 1, 2 weeks after DPC sensitization. Described treatment: therapeutic diphenylcyclopropenone sensitization with weekly scalp DPC. The sample consisted of whole blood, taken in connection with sensitization to the hapten diphenylcyclopropenone (DPC). These receptors came from a woman between 40 and 50 years old with alopecia areata. Some clones in this sample may be carry-over from other donors' samples.

The chain recombines TRBV10-2 with TRBJ1-3; no clear D. CDR1 is WSHSY, CDR2 SAAADI, per germline. This CDR3 has 15 residues. Trimming stripped 7 bases from V and 0 bases from J, with 13 bases between. CDR3 in amino acids: CASTPSRPSGNTIYF. The CDR3 DNA reads TGCGCCAGCACTCCCAGCAGACCCTCTGGAAACACCATATATTTT.

The V and J genes are TRBV10-2 and TRBJ1-1; perhaps TRBD1 as D (5 bases). The CDR3 runs 12 residues. The germline gives CDR1 WSHSY, CDR2 SAAADI. Deletions cut 8 bases from V and 4 bases from J, with 11 bases between. CDR3 residues: CASSAGGTEAFF. The CDR3 region has the DNA TGCGCCAGCTCTGCCGGGGGCACTGAAGCTTTCTTT.

V is TRBV3-1 and J is TRBJ2-7; D gene unclear. CDR3 length: 12 residues. V shed 4 bases and J shed 3 bases, with 7 bases lying between them. Germline-derived CDR1 and CDR2 are LGHDT and YNNKEL (reference sequence). CDR3 DNA sequence: TGTGCCAGCAGCCGCTCCTACTACGAGCAGTACTTC. This sequence encodes CASSRSYYEQYF.

There are a few counts of this clonotype. V is TRBV5-6 and J is TRBJ1-1; D gene ambiguous. With 0 bases removed from V and 8 bases from J, the gap between germline ends came to 11 bases. The germline CDR1 and CDR2 sequences are SGHDT and YYEEEE. The CDR3 has 13 amino acids. The CDR3 loop reads CASSLGVNGEAFF. CDR3 bases: TGTGCCAGCAGCTTGGGGGTGAACGGGGAAGCTTTCTTT.

A few counts support this clonotype. At one end, the junction sequence differs from germline, possibly due to a read error. This sequence joins TRBV28 and TRBJ2-3, with no clear D. Germline CDR1 and CDR2: MDHEN and SYDVKM. There are 13 residues in the CDR3. The CDR3 coding sequence is TGTGCCTGCAGGTCAGGAGGCACAGATACGCAGTATTTT. Residues: CACRSGGTDTQYF.

This clonotype was seen once. J is TRBJ1-1 and V is TRBV20-1; TRBD1 is a possible D gene (5 bases). The CDR3 has 12 residues. CDR1 is DFQATT and CDR2 is SNEGSKA in the germline V gene (reference sequence). Trimming cost V 3 bases and J 6 bases, with 11 bases left between them. DNA for the CDR3: TGCAGTGCTAGCAGGGTTCAAGCTGAAGCTTTCTTT. Translation gives CSASRVQAEAFF.

This clonotype counts as medium-sized. The J gene is TRBJ2-5, the V gene TRBV11-2, with 7 bases that match TRBD2. This CDR3 spans 13 amino acids. V shed 9 bases, J shed 4 bases, and the junction held 8 bases outside the gene matches. CDR1 is SGHAT, CDR2 FQNNGV, per germline. CDR3 loop: CASAGDGVETQYF. Written as DNA, the CDR3 is TGTGCCAGTGCGGGAGACGGGGTAGAGACCCAGTACTTC.

This clonotype was detected a few times. The V and J genes are TRBV19 and TRBJ2-1; 8 nucleotides align to TRBD2. V shed 6 bases and J 8 bases; nucleotides not matched to a gene: 12. Germline V gene sequence: CDR1 LNHDA, CDR2 SQIVND (reference sequence). There are 15 residues in the CDR3. The CDR3 here is CASSGRARANDEQFF. CDR3 coding DNA: TGTGCCAGTAGCGGGAGGGCCCGCGCAAATGATGAGCAGTTCTTC. Looking up the rest from reference TRBV19 and TRBJ2-1 gives the full variable domain: DGGITQSPKYLFRKEGQNVTLSCEQNLNHDAMYWYRQDPGQGLRLIYYSQIVNDFQKGDIAEGYSVSREKKESFPLTVTSAQKNPTAFYLCASSGRARANDEQFFGPGTRLTVL.

This clonotype turned up a few times. CDR3 region: CASSSRTNSYEQYF. CDR3 sequence (DNA): TGTGCCAGCAGTTCGCGCACAAACTCCTACGAGCAGTACTTC. The chain carries TRBV2 and TRBJ2-7; no reliable D call. Germline V CDR1 and CDR2: SNHLY, FYNNEI. The V end lost 5 bases, the J end lost 0 bases, and 11 bases lay between the germline ends. The CDR3 is 14 residues long.

At least ten counts were recorded for this clonotype. V gene TRBV27 combines with J gene TRBJ1-5; D might be TRBD1 (5 bases). CDR3 length: 17 amino acids. V was shortened by 2 bases and J by 0 bases, with 14 bases between the two germline ends. Germline assignment: CDR1 MNHEY and CDR2 SMNVEV (reference sequence). Written as DNA, the CDR3 is TGTGCCAGCAGTTTACTTTCGGAGGGGTATAGCAATCAGCCCCAGCATTTT. It is translated as CASSLLSEGYSNQPQHF.

The table lists this clonotype with many counts. The chain recombines TRBV6-1 with TRBJ1-1; tentatively, D is TRBD1 (5 bases). Trimming left V 7 bases short and J 0 bases short, with 12 bases between. The CDR3 has 14 residues. Germline V gene data show CDR1 as MNHNS and CDR2 as SASEGT. The CDR3 region is CASISNRMNTEAFF. The CDR3 DNA sequence: TGTGCCAGCATCTCGAACAGGATGAACACTGAAGCTTTCTTT.

There are many counts of this clonotype. The chain combines TRBV6-1 with TRBJ2-3; 9 positions agree with TRBD1. The ends lost 6 bases at V and 4 bases at J; junction bases unmatched: 8. Germline-derived CDR1 and CDR2 are MNHNS and SASEGT. The CDR3 has 15 residues. The CDR3 sequence is CASSQNRGHPDTQYF. Here the CDR3 DNA reads TGTGCCAGCAGCCAAAACAGGGGGCATCCAGATACGCAGTATTTT.